Each of the 17 T cell receptor beta chains below was sequenced from the same sample in a study of multiple sclerosis patients with progressive multifocal leukoencephalopathy. Sample time point: before natalizumab initiation. Only in-frame clones appear in the TCRdb table, and some are missing; sequencing was by immunoSEQ multiplex PCR. The sample consists of about 30,000 clones, over 90% of them appearing once. The sample comprised PBMCs. Receptors were obtained from a man aged 25 to 40 with multiple sclerosis.

The chain employs TRBV2 and TRBJ2-5; perhaps TRBD1 as D (6 bases). The CDR3 runs 14 residues. CDR1 SNHLY and CDR2 FYNNEI come from the germline V gene. Trimming removed 8 bases at V and 0 bases at J, with 13 bases between. The CDR3 sequence: CASADRTYQETQYF. The CDR3 nucleotides read TGTGCCAGCGCCGACAGGACGTACCAAGAGACCCAGTACTTC.

This chain connects TRBV9 to TRBJ1-1, with D possibly being TRBD1 (6 bases). The CDR3 contains 13 residues. Germline V gene data show CDR1 as SGDLS and CDR2 as YYNGEE. Between the trimmed V and J ends, which lost 0 bases and 5 bases, there was a span of 8 bases. The CDR3 reads CASSVGQGTEAFF. CDR3 nucleotide sequence: TGTGCCAGCAGCGTAGGGCAGGGGACTGAAGCTTTCTTT. Combining the CDR3 with reference TRBV9 and TRBJ1-1 gives the whole variable domain DSGVTQTPKHLITATGQRVTLRCSPRSGDLSVYWYQQSLDQGLQFLIQYYNGEERAKGNILERFSAQQFPDLHSELNLSSLELGDSALYFCASSVGQGTEAFFGQGTRLTVV.

V and J are TRBV5-6 and TRBJ2-7; maybe TRBD1 (6 bases). CDR3 length equals 14 residues. Germline assignment: CDR1 SGHDT and CDR2 YYEEEE. The V end was cut by 1 base, the J end by 4 bases, with 12 bases between. Here the CDR3 reads CASSLRDTKYEQYF. The CDR3 DNA reads TGTGCCAGCAGCTTGCGGGACACTAAATACGAGCAGTACTTC.

This clone was counted once. The V gene is TRBV4-3, the J gene TRBJ1-1; D is uncertain. The ends were cut back, 4 bases at V and 1 base at J, with 10 bases in the middle. This CDR3 is built from 14 residues. From germline, CDR1 is LGHNA and CDR2 YSLEER. CDR3 sequence: CASSPQGRNTEAFF. The CDR3 region has the DNA TGCGCCAGCAGCCCACAAGGGAGGAACACTGAAGCTTTCTTT.

Note on this clone: Other DNA sequences in the same sample also yield this CDR3. The chain is built from TRBV6-1 and TRBJ2-7; D assignment may be TRBD1 or TRBD2 (5 bases each). The CDR3 runs to 14 residues. CDR1 is MNHNS and CDR2 is SASEGT in the germline V gene. Trimming left V 0 bases short and J 4 bases short, with 10 bases between. The chain's CDR3 is CASSEAGTEYEQYF. CDR3 in DNA: TGTGCCAGCAGTGAAGCGGGGACGGAATACGAGCAGTACTTC.

CDR3 protein: CASSPAGNYEQYV. The CDR3 DNA sequence: TGTGCCAGCAGCCCCGCCGGGAACTACGAGCAGTACGTC. The J gene is TRBJ2-7, the V gene TRBV25-1; D is perhaps TRBD2 (5 bases). The CDR3 loop spans 13 amino acids. Germline loops: CDR1 MGHDK, CDR2 SYGVNS. The germline V and J ends were trimmed by 6 bases and 3 bases, with 12 bases remaining between them.

This clone came up a few times. This chain connects TRBV7-6 to TRBJ2-5; D call uncertain. Germline V gives CDR1 SGHVS, CDR2 FNYEAQ. V dropped 2 bases and J dropped 2 bases, with 0 bases sitting between them. This CDR3 is built from 11 residues. CDR3 sequence: CASSLQETQYF. CDR3 coding DNA: TGTGCCAGCAGCTTACAAGAGACCCAGTACTTC.

The genes are TRBV5-4 and TRBJ1-2; the match to TRBD1 covers 7 bases. CDR3 length: 14 amino acids. CDR1 and CDR2 (germline): SGHNT, YYREEE (reference sequence). J lost 7 bases, V lost 6 bases, and 12 bases had no gene match. Written as DNA, the CDR3 is TGTGCCAGCAACCGACAGGGAAACCCGTTTGGCTACACCTTC. It translates to CASNRQGNPFGYTF.

V gene TRBV7-9 combines with J gene TRBJ1-3; D call uncertain. Germline assignment: CDR1 SEHNR and CDR2 FQNEAQ (reference sequence). V lost 2 bases to trimming and J lost 4 bases, with 18 bases between them. The CDR3 has 17 amino acids. CDR3 bases: TGTGCCAGCAGCTTACGGGAGGCCCGAAAGGGAGGAAACACCATATATTTT. Amino acid sequence: CASSLREARKGGNTIYF.

V usage is TRBV9 and J usage is TRBJ2-1; TRBD2 is a possible D gene (6 bases). The germline V gene encodes CDR1 SGDLS and CDR2 YYNGEE. This CDR3 has 12 residues. The germline V and J ends were trimmed by 6 bases and 8 bases, with 12 bases remaining between them. The CDR3 coding sequence is TGTGCCAGCACTTTCGGGAGTTATGAGCAGTTCTTC. This gives the protein CASTFGSYEQFF.

This clone was recorded only once. The V and J genes are TRBV7-9 and TRBJ2-3; tentative D call: TRBD2 (6 bases). Germline CDR1 reads SEHNR; CDR2 reads FQNEAQ (reference sequence). The CDR3 consists of 16 residues. V lost 5 bases and J 7 bases, leaving 22 bases between the germline ends. CDR3 sequence: CASSRERTIPLYTQYF. CDR3 in DNA: TGTGCCAGCAGCCGGGAGCGGACTATACCTCTGTATACGCAGTATTTT. The full variable domain, rest sourced from reference TRBV7-9 and TRBJ2-3, is DTGVSQNPRHKITKRGQNVTFRCDPISEHNRLYWYRQTLGQGPEFLTYFQNEAQLEKSRLLSDRFSAERPKGSFSTLEIQRTEQGDSAMYLCASSRERTIPLYTQYFGPGTRLTVL.

About this clone: This sample includes further DNA sequences coding for the same CDR3. The chain couples TRBV5-1 to TRBJ2-1, with D possibly being TRBD1 (6 bases). This CDR3 is built from 14 residues. Trimming removed 4 bases from V and 6 bases from J, with 14 bases in between. The germline V gene has CDR1 SGHRS and CDR2 YFSETQ. CDR3 residues: CASSLLGAGNEQFF. As DNA, the CDR3 is TGCGCCAGCAGCCTTCTGGGGGCTGGCAATGAGCAGTTCTTC.

CDR3 sequence: CASSYRQGGWADTQYF. As DNA, the CDR3 is TGTGCCAGCAGCTACAGACAGGGGGGGTGGGCAGATACGCAGTATTTT. V gene TRBV11-2 combines with J gene TRBJ2-3, with TRBD1 identical over 9 bases. The CDR3 contains 16 residues. V lost 4 bases, J lost 4 bases, and 9 bases stayed unmatched. Germline values: CDR1 SGHAT, CDR2 FQNNGV.

This sequence joins TRBV6-5 and TRBJ2-3; D remains unclear. Germline loops: CDR1 MNHEY, CDR2 SVGAGI. This CDR3 has 11 amino acids. Trimming pared 8 bases from V and 5 bases from J, leaving 8 bases between. The DNA of the CDR3 is TGTGCCAGCCTTTCGGGAGATACGCAGTATTTT. This encodes CASLSGDTQYF.

This rearrangement joins TRBV10-1 to TRBJ2-1; 7 bases line up with TRBD2. Losses at the gene ends were 2 bases for V and 7 bases for J; bases not matched to a gene: 14. This CDR3 comprises 17 residues. From germline, CDR1 is WNHNN and CDR2 SYGVQD (reference sequence). This CDR3 reads CASSEPPAAGGCNEQFF. CDR3 DNA sequence: TGCGCCAGCAGTGAGCCGCCTGCGGCCGGGGGGTGTAATGAGCAGTTCTTC.

The rearrangement uses TRBV6-5 and TRBJ2-2, with D perhaps matching TRBD2 (6 bases). The CDR3 sequence is 16 residues long. The germline gives CDR1 MNHEY, CDR2 SVGAGI. Trimming cost V 0 bases and J 10 bases, with 18 bases left between them. The CDR3 here is CASSYSGFMREEELFF. The CDR3 nucleotides are TGTGCCAGCAGTTACTCGGGGTTTATGAGGGAGGAGGAGCTGTTTTTT.

The chain recombines TRBV9 with TRBJ1-3, with TRBD1 matching over 7 bases. This CDR3 spans 17 amino acids. Per the germline V gene, CDR1 is SGDLS and CDR2 is YYNGEE. Trimming took 4 bases from V and 0 from J; bases not matched to a gene: 10. Here the CDR3 DNA reads TGTGCCAGCAGCACCCAGGGGGGACGGACCTCTGGAAACACCATATATTTT. It codes for CASSTQGGRTSGNTIYF.